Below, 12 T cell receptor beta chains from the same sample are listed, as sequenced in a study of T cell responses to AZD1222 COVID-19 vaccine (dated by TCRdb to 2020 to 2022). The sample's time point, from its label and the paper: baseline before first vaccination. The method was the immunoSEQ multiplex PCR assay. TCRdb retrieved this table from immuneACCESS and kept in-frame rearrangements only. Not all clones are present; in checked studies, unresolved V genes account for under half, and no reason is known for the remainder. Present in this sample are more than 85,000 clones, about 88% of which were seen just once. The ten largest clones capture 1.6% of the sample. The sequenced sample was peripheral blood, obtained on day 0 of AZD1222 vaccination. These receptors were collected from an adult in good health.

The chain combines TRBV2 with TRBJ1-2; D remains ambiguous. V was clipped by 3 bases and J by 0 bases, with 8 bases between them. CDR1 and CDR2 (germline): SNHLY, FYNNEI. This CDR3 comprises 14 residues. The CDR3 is CASSDADTNYGYTF. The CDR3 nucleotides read TGTGCCAGCAGTGATGCAGATACTAACTATGGCTACACCTTC.

The CDR3 spells CASSLVAAYNSPLHF. CDR3 in DNA: TGTGCCAGCAGCTTAGTGGCAGCCTATAATTCACCCCTCCACTTT. This sequence joins TRBV7-2 and TRBJ1-6; D uncertain. The CDR3 is 15 amino acids. Deletions cut 1 base from V and 2 bases from J, with 6 bases between. Germline V gene lookup returns CDR1 SGHTA and CDR2 FQGNSA.

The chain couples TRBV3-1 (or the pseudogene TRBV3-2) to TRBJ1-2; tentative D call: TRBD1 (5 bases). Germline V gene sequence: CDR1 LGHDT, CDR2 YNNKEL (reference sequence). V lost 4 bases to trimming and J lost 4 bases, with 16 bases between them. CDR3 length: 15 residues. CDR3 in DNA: TGTGCCAGCAGCCCAGTGGGGGTTGGAGGCTATGGCTACACCTTC. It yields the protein CASSPVGVGGYGYTF.

The CDR3 region has the DNA TGTGCCAGCAGCGTACCACGGACGGCTAAGAACACTGAAGCTTTCTTT. Its translation: CASSVPRTAKNTEAFF. This sequence joins TRBV7-8 and TRBJ1-1; D ambiguous. The CDR3 is made up of 16 amino acids. Trimming took off 5 bases at V and 1 base at J, with 17 bases between the two ends. Germline lookup yields CDR1 SGHVS and CDR2 FQNEAQ.

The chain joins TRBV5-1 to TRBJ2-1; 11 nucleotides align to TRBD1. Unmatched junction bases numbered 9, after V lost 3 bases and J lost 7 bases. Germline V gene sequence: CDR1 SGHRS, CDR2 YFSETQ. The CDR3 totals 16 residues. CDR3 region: CASSSQGQGAGNEQFF. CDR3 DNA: TGCGCCAGCAGCTCACAAGGACAGGGGGCGGGTAATGAGCAGTTCTTC.

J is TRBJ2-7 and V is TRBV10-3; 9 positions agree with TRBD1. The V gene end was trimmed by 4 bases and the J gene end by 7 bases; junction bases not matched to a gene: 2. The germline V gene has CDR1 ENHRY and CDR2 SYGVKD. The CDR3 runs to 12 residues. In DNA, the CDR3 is TGTGCCATCAGTGGGACAGGGGATGAGCAGTACTTC. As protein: CAISGTGDEQYF.

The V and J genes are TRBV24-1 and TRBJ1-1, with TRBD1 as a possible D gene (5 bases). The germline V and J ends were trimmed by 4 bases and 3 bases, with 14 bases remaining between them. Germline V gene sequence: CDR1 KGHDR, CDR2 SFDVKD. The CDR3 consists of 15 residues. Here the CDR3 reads CATSDRTRGDTEAFF. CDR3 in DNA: TGTGCCACCAGTGACCGGACCCGGGGGGACACTGAAGCTTTCTTT.

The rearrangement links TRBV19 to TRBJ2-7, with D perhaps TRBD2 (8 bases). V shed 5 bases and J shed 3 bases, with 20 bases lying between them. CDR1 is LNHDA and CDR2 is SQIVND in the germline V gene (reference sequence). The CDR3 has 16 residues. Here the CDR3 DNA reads TGTGCCAGTAGTCCCGGGGGGGACAGAGCAAACTACGAGCAGTACTTC. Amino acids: CASSPGGDRANYEQYF.

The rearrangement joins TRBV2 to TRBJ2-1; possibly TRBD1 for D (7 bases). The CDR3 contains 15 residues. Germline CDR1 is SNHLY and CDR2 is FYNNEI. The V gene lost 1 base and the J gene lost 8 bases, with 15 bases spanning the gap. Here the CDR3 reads CASSEEEGATDEQFF. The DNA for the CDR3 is TGTGCCAGCAGTGAAGAGGAGGGGGCGACCGATGAGCAGTTCTTC.

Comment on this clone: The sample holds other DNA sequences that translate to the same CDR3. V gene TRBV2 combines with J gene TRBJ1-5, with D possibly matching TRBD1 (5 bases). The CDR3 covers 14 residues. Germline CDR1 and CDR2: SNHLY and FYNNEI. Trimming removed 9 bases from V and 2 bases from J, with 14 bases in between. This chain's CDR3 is CASSREQGNQPQHF. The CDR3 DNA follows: TGTGCCAGTAGCCGGGAACAGGGCAATCAGCCCCAGCATTTT.

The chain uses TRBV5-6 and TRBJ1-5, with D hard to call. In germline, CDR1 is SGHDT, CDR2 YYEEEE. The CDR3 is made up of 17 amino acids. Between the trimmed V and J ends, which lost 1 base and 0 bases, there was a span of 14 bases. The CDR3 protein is CASSLWLGLSSNQPQHF. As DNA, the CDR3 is TGTGCCAGCAGCTTGTGGTTGGGTCTCTCTAGCAATCAGCCCCAGCATTTT.

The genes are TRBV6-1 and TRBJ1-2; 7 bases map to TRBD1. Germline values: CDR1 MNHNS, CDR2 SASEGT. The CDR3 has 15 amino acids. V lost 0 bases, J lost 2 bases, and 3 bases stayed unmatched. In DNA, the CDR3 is TGTGCCAGCAGTGAAGCGTTACAGGGGAACTATGGCTACACCTTC. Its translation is CASSEALQGNYGYTF.